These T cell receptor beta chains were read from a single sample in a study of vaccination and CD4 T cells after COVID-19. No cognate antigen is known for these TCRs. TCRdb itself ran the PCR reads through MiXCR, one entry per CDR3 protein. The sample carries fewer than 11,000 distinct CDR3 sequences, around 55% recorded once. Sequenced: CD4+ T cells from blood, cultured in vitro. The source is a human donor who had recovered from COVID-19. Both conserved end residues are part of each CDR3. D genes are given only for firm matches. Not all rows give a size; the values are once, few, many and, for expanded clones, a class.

CDR3 protein: CAWRPLGGVGNQPQHF; CDR3 DNA: TGTGCCTGGAGACCTTTAGGGGGAGTCGGCAATCAGCCCCAGCATTTT; clone size: -; V gene: TRBV30; D gene: -; J gene: TRBJ1-5
CDR3 protein: CASSLGATGELFF; CDR3 DNA: TGCGCCAGCAGCTTGGGCGCGACCGGGGAGCTGTTTTTT; clone size: -; V gene: TRBV5-1; D gene: -; J gene: TRBJ2-2
CDR3 protein: CASFGFGLAQQETQYF; CDR3 DNA: TGTGCCAGCTTTGGTTTCGGACTAGCCCAACAAGAGACCCAGTACTTC; clone size: -; V gene: TRBV6-2/TRBV6-3; D gene: TRBD2; J gene: TRBJ2-5
CDR3 protein: CASSEVGATSYEQYF; CDR3 DNA: TGTGCCAGCAGTGAAGTAGGCGCTACCTCCTACGAGCAGTACTTC; clone size: few; V gene: TRBV6-1; D gene: -; J gene: TRBJ2-7
CDR3 protein: CASRLGGAYEQYF; CDR3 DNA: TGTGCCAGCAGGTTAGGGGGGGCGTACGAGCAGTACTTC; clone size: -; V gene: TRBV6-1; D gene: -; J gene: TRBJ2-7
CDR3 protein: CSALLAGGRETQYF; CDR3 DNA: TGCAGTGCGTTACTAGCGGGAGGCCGCGAGACCCAGTACTTC; clone size: -; V gene: TRBV20-1; D gene: TRBD2; J gene: TRBJ2-5
CDR3 protein: CASSLETAPTYEQYF; CDR3 DNA: TGTGCCAGCAGCTTGGAGACGGCTCCTACCTACGAGCAGTACTTC; clone size: -; V gene: TRBV5-4; D gene: -; J gene: TRBJ2-7
CDR3 protein: CASRAGQSSYEQYF; CDR3 DNA: TGTGCCAGTAGGGCGGGACAGAGCTCCTACGAGCAGTACTTC; clone size: few; V gene: TRBV2; D gene: -; J gene: TRBJ2-7
CDR3 protein: CASSLGQGRPSSYNSPLHF; CDR3 DNA: TGTGCCAGCAGTCTAGGACAGGGGAGGCCTAGCTCCTATAATTCACCCCTCCACTTT; clone size: few; V gene: TRBV21-1; D gene: -; J gene: TRBJ1-6
CDR3 protein: CASSLTVADNSPLHF; CDR3 DNA: TGTGCCAGCAGCTTGACGGTGGCAGATAATTCACCCCTCCACTTT; clone size: -; V gene: TRBV11-1; D gene: -; J gene: TRBJ1-6
CDR3 protein: CASSLGTGETDGYTF; CDR3 DNA: TGTGCCAGCAGCTTGGGGACAGGGGAAACGGATGGCTACACCTTC; clone size: few; V gene: TRBV7-9; D gene: TRBD1; J gene: TRBJ1-2
CDR3 protein: CAISSGTNHPGYTF; CDR3 DNA: TGTGCCATCAGTTCCGGGACGAATCACCCGGGCTACACCTTC; clone size: few; V gene: TRBV10-3; D gene: -; J gene: TRBJ1-2
CDR3 protein: CASSYSKNTGVSSPLHF; CDR3 DNA: TGTGCCAGCAGTTACTCGAAAAACACAGGGGTTAGTTCACCCCTCCACTTT; clone size: -; V gene: TRBV6-2/TRBV6-3; D gene: TRBD1; J gene: TRBJ1-6
CDR3 protein: CASSYSLNGQGGTDTQYF; CDR3 DNA: TGTGCCAGCAGTTACTCCCTAAACGGACAGGGAGGGACAGATACGCAGTATTTT; clone size: -; V gene: TRBV6-2/TRBV6-3; D gene: -; J gene: TRBJ2-3
CDR3 protein: CASSQSAPGLAGYEQYF; CDR3 DNA: TGTGCCAGCAGCCAAAGCGCCCCGGGACTAGCGGGGTACGAGCAGTACTTC; clone size: -; V gene: TRBV3-1; D gene: TRBD2; J gene: TRBJ2-7
CDR3 protein: CASSAGDRRNSPLHF; CDR3 DNA: TGTGCCAGCAGCGCCGGGGACAGAAGGAATTCACCCCTCCACTTT; clone size: -; V gene: TRBV7-2; D gene: TRBD1; J gene: TRBJ1-6
CDR3 protein: CASSLQQASNTGELFF; CDR3 DNA: TGTGCCAGCAGCTTGCAACAGGCCTCGAACACCGGGGAGCTGTTTTTT; clone size: -; V gene: TRBV7-3; D gene: -; J gene: TRBJ2-2
CDR3 protein: CASTAHEGTGELFF; CDR3 DNA: TGTGCCAGCACGGCTCACGAAGGCACCGGGGAGCTGTTTTTT; clone size: -; V gene: TRBV11-3; D gene: -; J gene: TRBJ2-2
CDR3 protein: CSASKDETQYF; CDR3 DNA: TGCAGTGCTAGTAAGGACGAGACCCAGTACTTC; clone size: -; V gene: TRBV20-1; D gene: -; J gene: TRBJ2-5
CDR3 protein: CASSHPSGATNEKLFF; CDR3 DNA: TGTGCCAGCAGTCATCCGTCAGGGGCAACTAATGAAAAACTGTTTTTT; clone size: -; V gene: TRBV6-2/TRBV6-3; D gene: -; J gene: TRBJ1-4
CDR3 protein: CATSRDRRGVTEAFF; CDR3 DNA: TGTGCCACCAGCAGAGATCGTCGAGGGGTCACTGAAGCTTTCTTT; clone size: -; V gene: TRBV15; D gene: -; J gene: TRBJ1-1
CDR3 protein: CSVPGQAVRGTEAFF; CDR3 DNA: TGCAGCGTTCCAGGACAGGCTGTCCGGGGGACTGAAGCTTTCTTT; clone size: -; V gene: TRBV29-1; D gene: TRBD1; J gene: TRBJ1-1
CDR3 protein: CASSSQRNGQPNSPLHF; CDR3 DNA: TGTGCCAGCAGTTCCCAAAGGAATGGACAGCCCAATTCACCCCTCCACTTT; clone size: few; V gene: TRBV27; D gene: -; J gene: TRBJ1-6
CDR3 protein: CASRSGGNTEAFF; CDR3 DNA: TGTGCCAGCCGGTCCGGGGGGAACACTGAAGCTTTCTTT; clone size: -; V gene: TRBV28; D gene: -; J gene: TRBJ1-1
CDR3 protein: CASSFGGRIIDTQYF; CDR3 DNA: TGTGCCAGCAGCTTCGGCGGGAGGATAATAGATACGCAGTATTTT; clone size: few; V gene: TRBV7-6; D gene: TRBD2; J gene: TRBJ2-3
CDR3 protein: CSALRVYNSPLHF; CDR3 DNA: TGCAGTGCACTCAGAGTATATAATTCACCCCTCCACTTT; clone size: -; V gene: TRBV20-1; D gene: -; J gene: TRBJ1-6
CDR3 protein: CSAAGGATLQPNEQFF; CDR3 DNA: TGCAGTGCTGCTGGTGGGGCGACTCTACAACCCAATGAGCAGTTCTTC; clone size: -; V gene: TRBV20-1; D gene: -; J gene: TRBJ2-1
CDR3 protein: CSAQTMGLDGYTF; CDR3 DNA: TGCAGTGCCCAGACGATGGGTCTGGATGGCTACACCTTC; clone size: few; V gene: TRBV20-1; D gene: -; J gene: TRBJ1-2
CDR3 protein: CASSPTRSSYNSPLHF; CDR3 DNA: TGTGCCAGCTCACCGACAAGGAGCTCCTATAATTCACCCCTCCACTTT; clone size: few; V gene: TRBV18; D gene: -; J gene: TRBJ1-6
CDR3 protein: CATSDSEGRDYYGYTF; CDR3 DNA: TGTGCCACCAGTGATTCGGAGGGCAGGGATTACTATGGCTACACCTTC; clone size: few; V gene: TRBV24-1; D gene: -; J gene: TRBJ1-2
CDR3 protein: CASSLSSGTQYF; CDR3 DNA: TGTGCCAGCAGTTTATCATCGGGGACGCAGTATTTT; clone size: -; V gene: TRBV12-3/TRBV12-4; D gene: -; J gene: TRBJ2-3
CDR3 protein: CASGLRQGTGELFF; CDR3 DNA: TGTGCCAGTGGTTTGAGACAGGGCACCGGGGAGCTGTTTTTT; clone size: few; V gene: TRBV19; D gene: TRBD1; J gene: TRBJ2-2
CDR3 protein: CASSLQSGGGNTQYF; CDR3 DNA: TGTGCCAGCAGTTTACAAAGCGGGGGGGGAAATACGCAGTATTTT; clone size: few; V gene: TRBV28; D gene: TRBD2; J gene: TRBJ2-3
CDR3 protein: CSATTSSNYGYTF; CDR3 DNA: TGCAGTGCTACGACATCTTCTAACTATGGCTACACCTTC; clone size: -; V gene: TRBV20-1; D gene: -; J gene: TRBJ1-2
CDR3 protein: CASTATSGHNEQFF; CDR3 DNA: TGCGCCAGCACCGCGACTAGCGGGCACAATGAGCAGTTCTTC; clone size: once; V gene: TRBV5-1; D gene: TRBD2; J gene: TRBJ2-1
CDR3 protein: CASDKNRDLGNQPQHF; CDR3 DNA: TGTGCCAGCGATAAGAACAGGGATCTGGGCAATCAGCCCCAGCATTTT; clone size: -; V gene: TRBV19; D gene: -; J gene: TRBJ1-5
CDR3 protein: CASRTTVASYNEQFF; CDR3 DNA: TGTGCCAGCAGAACGACAGTAGCTTCCTACAATGAGCAGTTCTTC; clone size: -; V gene: TRBV6-1; D gene: -; J gene: TRBJ2-1
CDR3 protein: CASSPKTRQNSNYGYTF; CDR3 DNA: TGTGCCAGCAGCCCCAAGACACGCCAGAACTCTAACTATGGCTACACCTTC; clone size: -; V gene: TRBV6-1; D gene: -; J gene: TRBJ1-2
CDR3 protein: CASSLVDGELFF; CDR3 DNA: TGTGCCAGCAGCTTAGTCGACGGGGAGCTGTTTTTT; clone size: few; V gene: TRBV7-2; D gene: -; J gene: TRBJ2-2
CDR3 protein: CSARDPAGTSTDTQYF; CDR3 DNA: TGCAGTGCTAGAGATCCCGCGGGGACTAGCACAGATACGCAGTATTTT; clone size: -; V gene: TRBV20-1; D gene: -; J gene: TRBJ2-3
CDR3 protein: CASSPRPGTEAFF; CDR3 DNA: TGTGCCAGCAGCCCTCGACCGGGGACTGAAGCTTTCTTT; clone size: -; V gene: TRBV14; D gene: -; J gene: TRBJ1-1
CDR3 protein: CASSNPGTNTEAFF; CDR3 DNA: TGTGCCAGTAGTAACCCCGGGACGAACACTGAAGCTTTCTTT; clone size: -; V gene: TRBV19; D gene: -; J gene: TRBJ1-1
CDR3 protein: CASSLVALSGNTIYF; CDR3 DNA: TGTGCCAGCAGTCTTGTGGCTCTTTCCGGAAACACCATATATTTT; clone size: -; V gene: TRBV28; D gene: -; J gene: TRBJ1-3
CDR3 protein: CASGAGTHTEAFF; CDR3 DNA: TGTGCCAGCGGGGCTGGGACGCACACTGAAGCTTTCTTT; clone size: -; V gene: TRBV6-1; D gene: -; J gene: TRBJ1-1
CDR3 protein: CASRTQGALGYTF; CDR3 DNA: TGTGCCAGCAGAACACAGGGGGCTCTCGGCTACACCTTC; clone size: few; V gene: TRBV5-4; D gene: TRBD1; J gene: TRBJ1-2
CDR3 protein: CSVDGNTGELFF; CDR3 DNA: TGCAGCGTTGATGGAAACACCGGGGAGCTGTTTTTT; clone size: -; V gene: TRBV29-1; D gene: -; J gene: TRBJ2-2
CDR3 protein: CASSFRGRVGELFF; CDR3 DNA: TGTGCCAGCAGTTTCAGGGGGCGGGTCGGGGAGCTGTTTTTT; clone size: -; V gene: TRBV28; D gene: TRBD1; J gene: TRBJ2-2
CDR3 protein: CASSFFGGRRDEQYF; CDR3 DNA: TGTGCCAGCAGCTTTTTTGGCGGGAGGCGCGACGAGCAGTACTTC; clone size: few; V gene: TRBV7-9; D gene: TRBD2; J gene: TRBJ2-7
CDR3 protein: CASSQDRTSAHYEQYF; CDR3 DNA: TGTGCCAGCAGCCAAGACCGGACTAGCGCGCATTACGAGCAGTACTTC; clone size: -; V gene: TRBV7-8; D gene: TRBD2; J gene: TRBJ2-7
CDR3 protein: CASSLSDTAANYGYTF; CDR3 DNA: TGTGCCAGCAGCTTAAGTGACACCGCGGCTAACTATGGCTACACCTTC; clone size: -; V gene: TRBV7-9; D gene: -; J gene: TRBJ1-2
CDR3 protein: CSAPGLAGGLFEQYF; CDR3 DNA: TGCAGTGCTCCGGGACTAGCGGGAGGCCTTTTCGAGCAGTACTTC; clone size: -; V gene: TRBV20-1; D gene: TRBD2; J gene: TRBJ2-7
CDR3 protein: CSALDRVDSPLHF; CDR3 DNA: TGCAGTGCTTTGGACAGGGTGGATTCACCCCTCCACTTT; clone size: -; V gene: TRBV20-1; D gene: TRBD1; J gene: TRBJ1-6